A single sample gave rise to the 27 T cell receptor beta chains below, sequenced in a study of patients and donors after allogeneic stem cell transplantation. Each CDR3 protein is one row after TCRdb ran MiXCR on the RT-PCR reads. The sample carries some 960,000 distinct CDR3 sequences, about 20% recorded once. Sequenced input: blood, either unsorted or a sorted T cell fraction (not recorded which). These receptors were collected from a human donor who was either an allogeneic HSCT recipient or a stem cell or donor lymphocyte infusion donor (not recorded which). It is not recorded whose cells these are; they may come from a transplant donor.

This clonotype was seen a handful of times. The chain couples TRBV11-2 to TRBJ2-3; 11 bases map to TRBD2. V was pared by 4 bases and J by 6 bases, with 9 bases of the junction left unmatched. This CDR3 is built from 16 residues. Germline V gene data show CDR1 as SGHAT and CDR2 as FQNNGV. The CDR3, as DNA: TGTGCCAGCAGCTCCCACCCTAGCGGGAGGCCCGATACGCAGTATTTT. Encoded protein: CASSSHPSGRPDTQYF.

This chain joins TRBV6-2 or TRBV6-3 and TRBJ1-1; D gene uncertain. V lost 4 bases and J lost 3, with 15 bases in between. Per germline, CDR1 MNHEY and CDR2 SVGEGT. The CDR3 extends over 15 amino acids. In DNA, the CDR3 is TGTGCCAGCAGTTCACCAGGAGGAGTGGACACTGAAGCTTTCTTT. Residues: CASSSPGGVDTEAFF.

This clonotype has just a few counts. The chain links TRBV20-1 to TRBJ2-7, with TRBD2 matching over 8 bases. The germline CDR1 and CDR2 sequences are DFQATT and SNEGSKA (reference sequence). The CDR3 length is 16 residues. J was trimmed by 5 bases and V by 5 bases; bases with no gene match: 17. Written as DNA, the CDR3 is TGCAGTGCTGCCCCCCTCCCCCGGGGGGGCGGAAACGAGCAGTACTTC. Its protein product is CSAAPLPRGGGNEQYF.

The table lists this clonotype with a few counts. CDR3 coding DNA: TGTGCCAGCAGCTTCGACAGGGGGCGCGGCACAGATACGCAGTATTTT. Protein: CASSFDRGRGTDTQYF. The V call is TRBV13, the J call TRBJ2-3, with 10 bases matching TRBD1. Trimming cost V 3 bases and J 1 base; bases outside gene matches: 4. This CDR3 has 16 amino acids. Germline CDR1 PRHDT, CDR2 FYEKMQ (reference sequence).

This clonotype was counted only a few times. CDR3 loop: CASSVDGYPYNEQFF. The CDR3 DNA sequence: TGTGCCAGCAGCGTAGATGGGTACCCCTACAATGAGCAGTTCTTC. This chain links TRBV9 with TRBJ2-1; D uncertain. CDR3 length: 15 amino acids. Germline loops: CDR1 SGDLS, CDR2 YYNGEE. With 0 bases removed from V and 2 bases from J, the gap between germline ends came to 9 bases.

This clonotype occurred a few times. The rearrangement uses TRBV20-1 and TRBJ1-2; possibly TRBD1 for D (5 bases). V was clipped by 3 bases and J by 2 bases, with 10 bases between them. The germline CDR1 and CDR2 sequences are DFQATT and SNEGSKA (reference sequence). This CDR3 is built from 13 residues. CDR3 sequence reads: CSARSGLNYGYTF. As DNA, the CDR3 is TGCAGTGCTAGGTCAGGGCTAAACTATGGCTACACCTTC.

This clonotype came up a few times. V gene TRBV12-3 or TRBV12-4 combines with J gene TRBJ2-7; D is unclear. With 2 bases removed from V and 2 bases from J, the gap between germline ends came to 10 bases. The CDR3 totals 14 residues. CDR3 coding DNA: TGTGCCAGCAGTTTATGGAAATCCCCCTACGAGCAGTACTTC. This sequence encodes CASSLWKSPYEQYF.

The V gene is TRBV6-1, the J gene TRBJ2-2; no clear D gene. The CDR3 extends over 13 amino acids. The ends were cut back, 5 bases at V and 3 bases at J, with 7 bases in the middle. Germline V lookup: CDR1 MNHNS, CDR2 SASEGT. CDR3 bases: TGTGCCAGCAGTCGTTCAGACACCGGGGAGCTGTTTTTT. Translation: CASSRSDTGELFF.

This chain uses TRBV12-3 or TRBV12-4 with TRBJ2-3; perhaps TRBD1 as D (5 bases). The V end lost 3 bases, the J end lost 1 base, and 8 bases lay between the germline ends. CDR3 size: 14 residues. The CDR3 spells CASSFDRRTDTQYF. CDR3 nucleotide sequence: TGTGCCAGCAGTTTTGACAGACGCACAGATACGCAGTATTTT.

This clonotype was found a few times. The chain has TRBV5-1 and TRBJ2-7; either TRBD1 or TRBD2 may fit D (5 bases each). The CDR3 runs to 12 residues. Per the germline V gene, CDR1 is SGHRS and CDR2 is YFSETQ. The V and J ends lost 7 bases and 2 bases respectively, with 10 bases between them. This CDR3 reads CASQRGAYEQYF. CDR3 coding DNA: TGCGCCAGCCAACGGGGCGCCTACGAGCAGTACTTC.

The chain uses TRBV11-2 and TRBJ2-2; D unclear. Between the trimmed V and J ends, which lost 5 bases and 8 bases, there was a span of 12 bases. The CDR3 is 13 amino acids. Per the germline V gene, CDR1 is SGHAT and CDR2 is FQNNGV. CDR3 region: CASSPTGWGELFF. For the CDR3, the DNA is TGTGCCAGCAGCCCTACTGGGTGGGGGGAGCTGTTTTTT. Full variable domain (rest looked up from reference TRBV11-2 and TRBJ2-2): EAGVAQSPRYKIIEKRQSVAFWCNPISGHATLYWYQQILGQGPKLLIQFQNNGVVDDSQLPKDRFSAERLKGVDSTLKIQPAKLEDSAVYLCASSPTGWGELFFGEGSRLTVL.

The chain links TRBV28 to TRBJ2-7; unclear D gene. Germline CDR1 is MDHEN and CDR2 is SYDVKM. Trimming took 6 bases from V and 7 from J, leaving 16 bases between them. The CDR3 runs to 13 residues. This CDR3 is CASRYPAMGEQYF. The CDR3 DNA sequence: TGTGCCAGCAGATACCCGGCAATGGGAGAGCAGTACTTC.

The chain links TRBV6-4 to TRBJ2-1, with D perhaps matching TRBD1 or TRBD2 (7 bases each). The J call may be incorrect, as the DNA end agrees better with TRBJ2-7. This CDR3 has 14 amino acids. Per germline, CDR1 MRHNA and CDR2 SNTAGT. CDR3 coding DNA: TGTGCCAGCAGTGAAGGGGAGGGGGCGAATGAGCAGTACTTC. This sequence encodes CASSEGEGANEQYF.

The rearrangement joins TRBV20-1 to TRBJ1-2; possibly TRBD1 for D (6 bases). The CDR3 length is 15 residues. Germline V gives CDR1 DFQATT, CDR2 SNEGSKA (reference sequence). The V gene lost 1 base and the J gene lost 6 bases, with 18 bases spanning the gap. CDR3 nucleotides: TGCAGTGCTAGAGGCCCTACAGGGATCGTGAATGGCTACACCTTC. Translation gives CSARGPTGIVNGYTF.

The chain recombines TRBV7-2 with TRBJ1-2; 10 bases map to TRBD1. Germline CDR1 reads SGHTA; CDR2 reads FQGNSA. This CDR3 contains 12 residues. J gave up 14 bases and V 3 bases, and 6 bases lay outside the gene matches. The CDR3 DNA reads as TGTGCCAGCAGCTTGGGACAGGGGCCGGGTACCTTC. Protein sequence: CASSLGQGPGTF. Full variable domain (rest looked up from reference TRBV7-2 and TRBJ1-2): GAGVSQSPSNKVTEKGKDVELRCDPISGHTALYWYRQSLGQGLEFLIYFQGNSAPDKSGLPSDRFSAERTGGSVSTLTIQRTQQEDSAVYLCASSLGQGPGTFGSGTRLTVV.

The CDR3 nucleotides read TGCGCCAGCAGCGGGGCGCCCCGGAGCTCCTACGAGCAGTACTTC. Its translation is CASSGAPRSSYEQYF. This chain connects TRBV5-1 to TRBJ2-7, with D possibly matching TRBD1 (5 bases). CDR1 SGHRS and CDR2 YFSETQ come from the germline V gene. CDR3 size: 15 residues. Trimming took off 4 bases at V and 0 bases at J, with 14 bases between the two ends.

V gene TRBV7-2 combines with J gene TRBJ2-1; 9 bases are a match to TRBD1. CDR1 is SGHTA and CDR2 is FQGNSA in the germline V gene. This CDR3 is 15 amino acids long. Losses at the gene ends were 1 base for V and 7 bases for J; bases not matched to a gene: 5. CDR3 in DNA: TGTGCCAGCAGCTTAGGGGACAGGGAAAAAAATGAGCAGTTCTTC. Its protein is CASSLGDREKNEQFF.

V usage is TRBV7-3 and J usage is TRBJ1-6; 11 nucleotides agree with TRBD1. The V gene end was trimmed by 6 bases and the J gene end by 8 bases; junction bases not matched to a gene: 3. Germline lookup yields CDR1 SGHTA and CDR2 FQGTGA. The CDR3 runs to 14 residues. CDR3 residues: CASSQGQGDSPLHF. In DNA form, the CDR3 reads TGTGCCAGCAGTCAGGGACAGGGGGATTCACCCCTCCACTTT. Full variable domain (outside the CDR3, taken from reference TRBV7-3 and TRBJ1-6): GAGVSQTPSNKVTEKGKYVELRCDPISGHTALYWYRQSLGQGPEFLIYFQGTGAADDSGLPNDRFFAVRPEGSVSTLKIQRTERGDSAVYLCASSQGQGDSPLHFGNGTRLTVT.

This chain connects TRBV15 to TRBJ1-6; 10 bases match TRBD1. The CDR3 runs to 17 residues. Losses at the gene ends were 2 bases for V and 9 bases for J; bases not matched to a gene: 10. CDR1 is LNHNV, CDR2 YYDKDF, per germline (reference sequence). The CDR3 reads CATSRRPRDRGVSPLHF. For the CDR3, the DNA is TGTGCCACCAGCAGAAGACCCCGGGACAGGGGTGTTTCACCCCTCCACTTT.

This clonotype was picked up a small number of times. This rearrangement joins TRBV10-3 to TRBJ1-1; no firm D call. CDR1 and CDR2 (germline): ENHRY, SYGVKD. The CDR3 totals 12 residues. V was pared by 0 bases and J by 5 bases, with 4 bases between. For the CDR3, the DNA is TGTGCCATCAGTGAGTCATGGACTGAAGCTTTCTTT. This translates into CAISESWTEAFF.

This clonotype was counted between two and nine times. The chain recombines TRBV20-1 with TRBJ2-7; D is unresolved. CDR3 size: 12 residues. V was pared by 3 bases and J by 3 bases, with 9 bases between. The germline CDR1 and CDR2 sequences are DFQATT and SNEGSKA (reference sequence). CDR3 in amino acids: CSASSKSYEQYF. CDR3 bases: TGCAGTGCTAGCTCAAAAAGCTACGAGCAGTACTTC.

The chain recombines TRBV3-1 with TRBJ1-2; D unclear. This CDR3 is 13 amino acids long. Per germline, CDR1 LGHDT and CDR2 YNNKEL (reference sequence). V shed 5 bases and J shed 0 bases, with 7 bases lying between them. CDR3 sequence (DNA): TGTGCCAGCAGCACCACCACTAACTATGGCTACACCTTC. It yields the protein CASSTTTNYGYTF.

This clonotype was detected a few times. This rearrangement joins TRBV15 to TRBJ1-4; TRBD1 agrees at 9 bases. The V gene's germline CDR1 is LNHNV and CDR2 YYDKDF (reference sequence). This CDR3 has 13 amino acids. Germline trimming cut 5 bases from V and 8 bases from J; bases unmatched to any gene: 3. The CDR3 region has the DNA TGTGCCACCAGCCGGGACAGGGTAGAAAAACTGTTTTTT. Its protein is CATSRDRVEKLFF.

The V call is TRBV5-4, the J call TRBJ2-1, with 10 bases that match TRBD2. Trimming at V came to 2 bases and at J to 8 bases, leaving 10 bases not matched to a gene. Germline lookup yields CDR1 SGHNT and CDR2 YYREEE (reference sequence). CDR3 length: 16 residues. The CDR3 is CASSFVRLAGVDEQFF. The DNA for the CDR3 is TGTGCCAGCAGCTTTGTTCGGCTAGCGGGAGTCGATGAGCAGTTCTTC.

This clonotype has a handful of counts. The CDR3, as DNA: TGTGCCAGCACCACTCAGAAAGGATATGGCTACACCTTC. Its protein product is CASTTQKGYGYTF. The rearrangement uses TRBV12-3 or TRBV12-4 and TRBJ1-2; unclear D gene. Trimming shortened V by 7 bases and J by 5 bases, and 14 bases separated the two germline ends. The CDR3 has 13 residues.

The genes are TRBV29-1 and TRBJ2-5; no definite D call. The V and J ends lost 4 bases and 2 bases respectively, with 11 bases between them. CDR1 SQVTM and CDR2 ANQGSEA come from the germline V gene. The CDR3 is 13 amino acids. The CDR3 DNA reads as TGCAGCGTTGTGGCGCAGATACAAGAGACCCAGTACTTC. Amino acids: CSVVAQIQETQYF.

The V and J genes are TRBV10-3 and TRBJ2-3; 14 nucleotides line up with TRBD2. The CDR3 loop spans 18 amino acids. Per the germline V gene, CDR1 is ENHRY and CDR2 is SYGVKD. V shed 7 bases and J 4 bases; nucleotides not matched to a gene: 13. The CDR3 region has the DNA TGTGCCATCACAAAAACGGGACTAGCGGGAGCCAACCCAGATACGCAGTATTTT. Translating gives CAITKTGLAGANPDTQYF.